This TCR beta chain was retrieved from a study of T cell responses to AZD1222 COVID-19 vaccine. Study results and limitations: Unmutated variant regions are reportedly targeted by nearly half of spike-specific TCRs. Most donors were white British, females outnumbered males, and clonal diversity was possibly underestimated. Regions 160-218 and 743-854 held dominance among vaccine-associated CD4 TCRs, which spanned spike.

Generated by immunoSEQ multiplex PCR, the TCRdb table keeps only in-frame clones and is missing some. The data show fewer than 150,000 clones, 85% to 90% seen once. Germline loops: CDR1 MNHEY, CDR2 SVGEGT. The junction had 13 bases not matched to a gene; V was cut back by 2 bases and J by 1 base. This CDR3 is 19 amino acids long. Notes on this clone: Antigen: not known.

Pooling of second doses given at about 4 or about 12 weeks was done. The source of this sequence is an adult who received the AZD1222 COVID-19 vaccine. Here the sequenced sample was peripheral blood, taken 28 days after the second AZD1222 dose. The chain carries TRBV6-2 or TRBV6-3 and TRBJ2-3; 9 bases line up with TRBD2. Here the CDR3 reads CASSYQRLAVQIGTDTQYF. As DNA, the CDR3 is TGTGCCAGCAGTTACCAGAGACTAGCGGTACAAATCGGCACAGATACGCAGTATTTT.